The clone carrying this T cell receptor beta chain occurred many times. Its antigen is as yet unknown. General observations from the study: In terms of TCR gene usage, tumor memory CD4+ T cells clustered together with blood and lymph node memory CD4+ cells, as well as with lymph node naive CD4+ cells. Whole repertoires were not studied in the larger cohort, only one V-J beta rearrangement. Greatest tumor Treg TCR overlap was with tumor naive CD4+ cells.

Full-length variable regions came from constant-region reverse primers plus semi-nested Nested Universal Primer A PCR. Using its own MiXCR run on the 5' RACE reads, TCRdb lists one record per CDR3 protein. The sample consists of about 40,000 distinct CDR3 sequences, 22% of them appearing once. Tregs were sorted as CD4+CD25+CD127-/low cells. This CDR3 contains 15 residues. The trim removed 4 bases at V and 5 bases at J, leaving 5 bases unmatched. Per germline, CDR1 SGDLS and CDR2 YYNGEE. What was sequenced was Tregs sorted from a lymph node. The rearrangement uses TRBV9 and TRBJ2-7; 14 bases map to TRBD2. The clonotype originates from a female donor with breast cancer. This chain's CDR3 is CASSPGLAGVNEQYF. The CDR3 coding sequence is TGTGCCAGCAGCCCGGGACTAGCGGGAGTCAACGAGCAGTACTTC.